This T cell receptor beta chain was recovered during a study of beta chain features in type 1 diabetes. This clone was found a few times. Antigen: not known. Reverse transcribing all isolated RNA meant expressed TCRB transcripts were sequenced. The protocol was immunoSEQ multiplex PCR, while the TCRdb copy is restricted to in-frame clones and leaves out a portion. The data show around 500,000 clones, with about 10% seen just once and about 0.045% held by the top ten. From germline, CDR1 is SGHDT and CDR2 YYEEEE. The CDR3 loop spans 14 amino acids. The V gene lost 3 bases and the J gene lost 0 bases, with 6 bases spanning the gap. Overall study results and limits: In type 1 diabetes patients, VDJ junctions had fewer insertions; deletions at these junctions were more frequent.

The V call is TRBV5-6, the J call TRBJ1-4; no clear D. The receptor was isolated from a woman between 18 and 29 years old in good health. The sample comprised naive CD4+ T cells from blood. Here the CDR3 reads CASSSGATNEKLFF. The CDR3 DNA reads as TGTGCCAGCAGCTCTGGAGCAACTAATGAAAAACTGTTTTTT.